Presented here are 23 T cell receptor beta chains from one specimen sequenced in a study of T cells in Graves' hyperthyroidism and ophthalmopathy. The CDR3 regions of TCR beta were amplified from RNA transcripts. First-round RT-PCR with HTBI primers amplified the TCR CDR3 region. Each CDR3 protein is one row after TCRdb ran MiXCR on the multiplex PCR reads. The table shows over 500,000 distinct CDR3 sequences, with about 16% occurring only once. What was sequenced was blood. The receptors shown here come from a woman in her twenties or thirties with Graves' ophthalmopathy.

This chain joins TRBV3-1 and TRBJ2-1; 10 bases are shared with TRBD2. The CDR3 runs 16 residues. Germline CDR1 is LGHDT and CDR2 is YNNKEL (reference sequence). V was clipped by 1 base and J by 3 bases; unmatched bases: 3. The CDR3 reads CASSQVTSGNYNEQFF. The CDR3 DNA sequence: TGTGCCAGCAGCCAAGTTACTAGCGGGAACTACAATGAGCAGTTCTTC.

The chain has TRBV7-9 and TRBJ1-2; D not resolved. The germline V gene encodes CDR1 SEHNR and CDR2 FQNEAQ (reference sequence). With 5 bases removed from V and 2 bases from J, the gap between germline ends came to 15 bases. CDR3 length: 15 residues. CDR3 sequence: CASSPYKGLNYGYTF. The CDR3 DNA sequence: TGTGCCAGCAGCCCTTACAAAGGACTGAACTATGGCTACACCTTC.

In this sample, this clonotype turned up many times. The chain couples TRBV29-1 to TRBJ2-1; 8 bases are shared with TRBD1. The J segment lost 7 bases and the V segment lost 3 bases, leaving 5 bases of the junction unmatched. CDR1 and CDR2 from the germline V gene are SQVTM and ANQGSEA. This CDR3 region has 13 residues. Here the CDR3 DNA reads TGCAGCGTTGATCCACAGGGGGAGAATGAGCAGTTCTTC. Its translation is CSVDPQGENEQFF.

This clonotype was seen many times. The CDR3 sequence is CASSPIAGPTRQYF. Here the CDR3 DNA reads TGTGCCAGCAGTCCGATAGCGGGTCCTACGAGGCAGTACTTC. The chain has TRBV27 and TRBJ2-7, with 7 bases matching TRBD2. Germline lookup yields CDR1 MNHEY and CDR2 SMNVEV (reference sequence). J gave up 9 bases and V 5 bases, and 13 bases lay outside the gene matches. The CDR3 is 14 amino acids.

Ten or more counts support this clonotype. The chain joins TRBV15 to TRBJ2-7; D may be TRBD1 (5 bases). With 0 bases removed from V and 2 bases from J, the gap between germline ends came to 14 bases. This CDR3 comprises 16 residues. Germline V CDR1 and CDR2: LNHNV, YYDKDF (reference sequence). DNA of the CDR3: TGTGCCACCAGCAGAGAAAGGTTTAGGGGCCCCTACGAGCAGTACTTC. As protein: CATSRERFRGPYEQYF.

This clonotype has only a few counts. The DNA for the CDR3 is TGCGCCAGCAGCCGAGGGGAGGCCAACGTCCTGACTTTC. This translates into CASSRGEANVLTF. The chain has TRBV5-1 and TRBJ2-6; perhaps D is TRBD1 or TRBD2 (5 bases each). The germline V gene has CDR1 SGHRS and CDR2 YFSETQ. CDR3 length: 13 residues. V lost 4 bases, J lost 6 bases, and 8 bases lay in between.

The chain has TRBV27 and TRBJ2-2; a possible D gene is TRBD2 (6 bases). V shed 5 bases and J shed 3 bases, with 22 bases lying between them. Germline CDR1 and CDR2: MNHEY and SMNVEV (reference sequence). The CDR3 has 18 amino acids. CDR3 in amino acids: CASSTFYTGGRHTGELFF. The CDR3, as DNA: TGTGCCAGCAGTACCTTTTATACCGGGGGACGGCACACCGGGGAGCTGTTTTTT.

This clonotype has ten or more counts. The V and J genes are TRBV28 and TRBJ1-1, with D tentatively TRBD1 (5 bases). The CDR3 spans 18 residues. Per the germline V gene, CDR1 is MDHEN and CDR2 is SYDVKM. Deletions cut 2 bases from V and 0 bases from J, with 19 bases between. This CDR3 is CASSLIRGWNPMNTEAFF. The CDR3 DNA reads as TGTGCCAGCAGTTTAATCCGGGGGTGGAACCCTATGAACACTGAAGCTTTCTTT.

The rearrangement links TRBV4-1 to TRBJ2-3; D gene unclear. The CDR3 consists of 12 residues. The germline gives CDR1 MGHRA, CDR2 YSYEKL. V lost 1 base, J lost 7 bases, and 6 bases lay in between. The DNA of the CDR3 is TGCGCCAGCAGCCAAGCCCAGAATACGCAGTATTTT. As protein: CASSQAQNTQYF.

This clonotype was seen at least ten times. The V and J genes are TRBV28 and TRBJ2-5; D possibly corresponds to TRBD2 (5 bases). Germline V gives CDR1 MDHEN, CDR2 SYDVKM. CDR3 size: 15 residues. The V and J ends lost 2 bases and 2 bases respectively, with 12 bases between them. The CDR3 is CASSLGLISQETQYF. The CDR3 DNA follows: TGTGCCAGCAGTTTAGGACTTATCAGTCAAGAGACCCAGTACTTC.

This chain connects TRBV10-2 to TRBJ1-1; D is uncertain. V was shortened by 7 bases and J by 3 bases, with 15 bases between the two germline ends. Germline CDR1 is WSHSY and CDR2 is SAAADI. CDR3 length equals 14 residues. CDR3 bases: TGCGCCAGCAAGAGGGATTTTAGGGACACTGAAGCTTTCTTT. Amino acid sequence: CASKRDFRDTEAFF.

This clonotype showed up many times. The chain is built from TRBV7-8 and TRBJ2-5, with D unresolved. The V end was cut by 3 bases, the J end by 4 bases, with 6 bases between. Germline lookup yields CDR1 SGHVS and CDR2 FQNEAQ. The CDR3 extends over 12 amino acids. The CDR3 loop is CASSFRSETQYF. DNA of the CDR3: TGTGCCAGCAGCTTTAGGTCAGAGACCCAGTACTTC.

This clonotype was seen many times. The chain combines TRBV20-1 with TRBJ2-5; TRBD1 matches at 7 bases. With 6 bases clipped from V and 2 bases from J, the junction kept 3 bases outside the gene matches. CDR3 size: 12 residues. Germline assignment: CDR1 DFQATT and CDR2 SNEGSKA (reference sequence). CDR3 amino acids: CSALQGQETQYF. CDR3 DNA: TGCAGTGCCCTACAGGGGCAAGAGACCCAGTACTTC.

This chain joins TRBV12-3 or TRBV12-4 and TRBJ2-1, with TRBD2 matching 8 bases. J was trimmed by 1 base and V by 0 bases; bases with no gene match: 8. The CDR3 has 18 amino acids. The CDR3 DNA follows: TGTGCCAGCAGTTTAGCGCTAAGGCCTAGCGGGTCCTACAATGAGCAGTTCTTC. Protein product: CASSLALRPSGSYNEQFF.

This sequence joins TRBV29-1 and TRBJ1-2; TRBD1 aligns across 8 bases. The CDR3 is made up of 15 amino acids. CDR1 SQVTM and CDR2 ANQGSEA come from the germline V gene. The J segment lost 3 bases and the V segment lost 3 bases, leaving 9 bases of the junction unmatched. CDR3 in amino acids: CSVDLGQGADYGYTF. CDR3 nucleotides: TGCAGCGTTGATCTCGGGCAGGGGGCAGACTATGGCTACACCTTC.

The table lists this clonotype with a few counts. This chain links TRBV10-3 with TRBJ2-6; the D gene is possibly TRBD2 (6 bases). The CDR3 runs 16 residues. Trimming cost V 0 bases and J 2 bases, with 8 bases left between them. Germline V gene sequence: CDR1 ENHRY, CDR2 SYGVKD. The chain's CDR3 is CAISESTGAGANVLTF. The CDR3 region has the DNA TGTGCCATCAGTGAGTCGACGGGAGCTGGGGCCAACGTCCTGACTTTC.

The chain carries TRBV30 and TRBJ1-4; D is undetermined. The germline V gene has CDR1 GTSNPN and CDR2 SVGIG (reference sequence). The CDR3 consists of 11 residues. V was clipped by 2 bases and J by 6 bases, with 4 bases between them. The chain's CDR3 is CAWSRDEKLFF. Written as DNA, the CDR3 is TGTGCCTGGAGTCGGGATGAAAAACTGTTTTTT.

In its sample, this clonotype was seen many times. J is TRBJ2-7 and V is TRBV27, with 14 bases aligning to TRBD2. The CDR3 is 18 residues long. V gave up 7 bases and J gave up 1 base; unmatched junction bases: 12. The germline CDR1 and CDR2 sequences are MNHEY and SMNVEV (reference sequence). The CDR3 reads CASIATSGRAGFSYEQYF. The CDR3 DNA follows: TGTGCCAGCATCGCGACTAGCGGGAGGGCTGGGTTTTCCTACGAGCAGTACTTC.

The V call is TRBV7-9, the J call TRBJ2-2; a possible D gene is TRBD1 (6 bases). Per germline, CDR1 SEHNR and CDR2 FQNEAQ (reference sequence). CDR3 length: 16 amino acids. V was clipped by 0 bases and J by 2 bases, with 10 bases between them. The CDR3 coding sequence is TGTGCCAGCAGCTTAGCGGCAGGGGCAAACACCGGGGAGCTGTTTTTT. It encodes CASSLAAGANTGELFF. Based on the CDR3 plus reference TRBV7-9 and TRBJ2-2, the full variable domain is DTGVSQNPRHKITKRGQNVTFRCDPISEHNRLYWYRQTLGQGPEFLTYFQNEAQLEKSRLLSDRFSAERPKGSFSTLEIQRTEQGDSAMYLCASSLAAGANTGELFFGEGSRLTVL.

In this sample, this clonotype turned up many times. J is TRBJ2-7 and V is TRBV6-1; tentatively, D is TRBD2 (6 bases). The CDR3 runs 17 residues. V was shortened by 7 bases and J by 2 bases, with 24 bases between the two germline ends. Looked up from germline, CDR1 is MNHNS and CDR2 is SASEGT. In nucleotides, the CDR3 is TGTGCCAGCACTCGGGGTGTAATAGCGGCAGGAGCCTACGAGCAGTACTTC. Protein: CASTRGVIAAGAYEQYF.

In its sample, this clonotype was seen many times. This chain joins TRBV7-2 and TRBJ1-4; D gene uncertain. V was trimmed by 2 bases and J by 8 bases, leaving 9 bases between them. This CDR3 region has 13 residues. CDR1 and CDR2 (germline): SGHTA, FQGNSA. CDR3 region: CASSLQGEEKLFF. Written as DNA, the CDR3 is TGTGCCAGCAGCTTACAAGGAGAAGAAAAACTGTTTTTT.

This clonotype was counted at least ten times. CDR3 DNA: TGTGCCAGCAGCGAGTTCGGAGGGACCCCCGGGGATGAGCAGTTCTTC. This sequence encodes CASSEFGGTPGDEQFF. The chain couples TRBV28 to TRBJ2-1; D is possibly TRBD2 (6 bases). V was cut by 6 bases and J by 8 bases, with 23 bases left in between. The CDR3 runs to 16 residues. Per germline, CDR1 MDHEN and CDR2 SYDVKM.

This clonotype was found a few times. The rearrangement joins TRBV6-1 to TRBJ2-2; D gene unclear. Germline CDR1 MNHNS, CDR2 SASEGT. With 7 bases removed from V and 0 bases from J, the gap between germline ends came to 9 bases. The length of the CDR3 is 14 residues. The CDR3 nucleotides read TGTGCCAGCACTTGGGTTACGAACACCGGGGAGCTGTTTTTT. This gives the protein CASTWVTNTGELFF.